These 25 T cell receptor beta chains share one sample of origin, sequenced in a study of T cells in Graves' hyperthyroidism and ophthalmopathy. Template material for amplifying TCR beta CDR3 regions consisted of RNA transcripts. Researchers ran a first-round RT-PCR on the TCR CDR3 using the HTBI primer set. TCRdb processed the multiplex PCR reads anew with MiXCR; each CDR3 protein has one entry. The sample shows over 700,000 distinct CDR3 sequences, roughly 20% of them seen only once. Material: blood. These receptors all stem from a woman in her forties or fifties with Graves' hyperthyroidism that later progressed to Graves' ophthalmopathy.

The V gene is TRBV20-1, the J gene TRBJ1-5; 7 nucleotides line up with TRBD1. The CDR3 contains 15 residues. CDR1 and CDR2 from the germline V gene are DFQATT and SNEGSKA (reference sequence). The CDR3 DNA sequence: TGCAGCGCAGGGACAGCCACATATTCTAATCAGCCCCAGCATTTT. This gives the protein CSAGTATYSNQPQHF.

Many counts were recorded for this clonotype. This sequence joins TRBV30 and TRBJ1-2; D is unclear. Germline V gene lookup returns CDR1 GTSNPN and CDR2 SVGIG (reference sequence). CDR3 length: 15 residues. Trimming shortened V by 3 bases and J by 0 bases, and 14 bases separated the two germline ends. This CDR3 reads CAWSPDRIPNYGYTF. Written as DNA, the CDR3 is TGTGCCTGGAGCCCCGACCGGATCCCTAACTATGGCTACACCTTC. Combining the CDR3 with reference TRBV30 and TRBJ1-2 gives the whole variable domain SQTIHQWPATLVQPVGSPLSLECTVEGTSNPNLYWYRQAAGRGLQLLFYSVGIGQISSEVPQNLSASRPQDRQFILSSKKLLLSDSGFYLCAWSPDRIPNYGYTFGSGTRLTVV.

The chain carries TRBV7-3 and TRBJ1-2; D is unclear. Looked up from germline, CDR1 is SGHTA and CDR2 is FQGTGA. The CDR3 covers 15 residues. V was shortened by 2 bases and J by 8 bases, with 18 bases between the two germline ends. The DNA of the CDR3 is TGTGCCAGCAGCTTATTGACCGGGAGACCCGGAGGCTACACCTTC. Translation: CASSLLTGRPGGYTF. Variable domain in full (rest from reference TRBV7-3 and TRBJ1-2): GAGVSQTPSNKVTEKGKYVELRCDPISGHTALYWYRQSLGQGPEFLIYFQGTGAADDSGLPNDRFFAVRPEGSVSTLKIQRTERGDSAVYLCASSLLTGRPGGYTFGSGTRLTVV.

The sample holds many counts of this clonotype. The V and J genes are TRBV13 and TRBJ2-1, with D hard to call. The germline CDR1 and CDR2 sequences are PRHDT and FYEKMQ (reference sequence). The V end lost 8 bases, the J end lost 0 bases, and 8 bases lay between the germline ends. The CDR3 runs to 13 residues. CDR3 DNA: TGTGCCAGCTTTCAGTACTCCTACAATGAGCAGTTCTTC. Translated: CASFQYSYNEQFF.

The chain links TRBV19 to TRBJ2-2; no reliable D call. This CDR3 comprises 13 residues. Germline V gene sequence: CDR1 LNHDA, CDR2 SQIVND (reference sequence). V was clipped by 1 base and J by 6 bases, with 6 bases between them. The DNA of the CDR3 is TGTGCCAGTAGTATAGTTGGCCCCGGGGAGCTGTTTTTT. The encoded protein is CASSIVGPGELFF.

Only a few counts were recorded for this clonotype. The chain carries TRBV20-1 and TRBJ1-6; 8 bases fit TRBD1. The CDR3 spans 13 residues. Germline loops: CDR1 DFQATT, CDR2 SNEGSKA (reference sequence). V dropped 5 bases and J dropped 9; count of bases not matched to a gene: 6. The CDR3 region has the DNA TGCAGTGCTGCAGGGGGCCCCAGTTCACCCCTCCACTTT. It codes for CSAAGGPSSPLHF.

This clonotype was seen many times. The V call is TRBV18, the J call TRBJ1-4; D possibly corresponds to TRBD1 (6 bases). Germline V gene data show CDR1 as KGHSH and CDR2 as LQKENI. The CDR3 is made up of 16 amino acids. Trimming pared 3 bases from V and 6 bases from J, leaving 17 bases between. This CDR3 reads CASSPRRGGRHEKLFF. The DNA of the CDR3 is TGTGCCAGCTCACCTCGGAGAGGGGGTCGCCATGAAAAACTGTTTTTT. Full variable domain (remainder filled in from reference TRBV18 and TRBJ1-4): NAGVMQNPRHLVRRRGQEARLRCSPMKGHSHVYWYRQLPEEGLKFMVYLQKENIIDESGMPKERFSAEFPKEGPSILRIQQVVRGDSAAYFCASSPRRGGRHEKLFFGSGTQLSVL.

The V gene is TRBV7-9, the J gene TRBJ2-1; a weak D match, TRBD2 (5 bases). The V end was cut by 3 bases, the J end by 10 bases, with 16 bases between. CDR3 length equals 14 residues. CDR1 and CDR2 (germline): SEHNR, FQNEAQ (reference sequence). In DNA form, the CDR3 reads TGTGCCAGCAGCTTCGTAGGACTTACCCGGGAGCAGTTCTTC. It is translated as CASSFVGLTREQFF. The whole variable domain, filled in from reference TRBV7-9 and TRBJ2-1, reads DTGVSQNPRHKITKRGQNVTFRCDPISEHNRLYWYRQTLGQGPEFLTYFQNEAQLEKSRLLSDRFSAERPKGSFSTLEIQRTEQGDSAMYLCASSFVGLTREQFFGPGTRLTVL.

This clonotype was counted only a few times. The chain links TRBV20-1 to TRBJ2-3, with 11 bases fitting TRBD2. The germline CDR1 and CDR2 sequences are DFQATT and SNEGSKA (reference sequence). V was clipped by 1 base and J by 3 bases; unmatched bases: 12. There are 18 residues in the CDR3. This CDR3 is CSARGGGKTSGVTDTQYF. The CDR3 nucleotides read TGCAGTGCTAGAGGGGGGGGGAAGACTAGCGGGGTAACAGATACGCAGTATTTT.

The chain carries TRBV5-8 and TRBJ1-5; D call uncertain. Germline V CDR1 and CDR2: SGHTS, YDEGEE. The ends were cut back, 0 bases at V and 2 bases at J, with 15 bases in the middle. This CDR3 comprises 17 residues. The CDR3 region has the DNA TGTGCCAGCAGCTTGGGGCCTCAAGGGATGGGCAATCAGCCCCAGCATTTT. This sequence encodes CASSLGPQGMGNQPQHF.

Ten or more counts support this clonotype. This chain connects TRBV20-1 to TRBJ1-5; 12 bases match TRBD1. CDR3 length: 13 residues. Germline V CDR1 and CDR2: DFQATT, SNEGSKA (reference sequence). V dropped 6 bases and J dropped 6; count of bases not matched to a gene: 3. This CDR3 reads CSAGQGAGQPQHF. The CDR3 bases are TGCAGTGCGGGACAGGGGGCAGGTCAGCCCCAGCATTTT.

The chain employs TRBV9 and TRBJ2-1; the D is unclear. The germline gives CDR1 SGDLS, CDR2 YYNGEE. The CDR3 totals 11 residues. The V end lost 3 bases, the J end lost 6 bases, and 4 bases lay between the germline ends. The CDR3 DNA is TGTGCCAGCAGCGACGGCAATGAGCAGTTCTTC. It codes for CASSDGNEQFF. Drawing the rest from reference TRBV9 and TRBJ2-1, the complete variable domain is DSGVTQTPKHLITATGQRVTLRCSPRSGDLSVYWYQQSLDQGLQFLIQYYNGEERAKGNILERFSAQQFPDLHSELNLSSLELGDSALYFCASSDGNEQFFGPGTRLTVL.

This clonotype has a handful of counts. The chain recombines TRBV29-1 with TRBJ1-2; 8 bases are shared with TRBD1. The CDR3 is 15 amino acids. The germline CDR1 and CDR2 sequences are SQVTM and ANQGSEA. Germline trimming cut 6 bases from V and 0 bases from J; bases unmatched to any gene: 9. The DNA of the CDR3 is TGCAGCGTGGCCGAAGGACAGGGAGCTAACTATGGCTACACCTTC. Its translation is CSVAEGQGANYGYTF.

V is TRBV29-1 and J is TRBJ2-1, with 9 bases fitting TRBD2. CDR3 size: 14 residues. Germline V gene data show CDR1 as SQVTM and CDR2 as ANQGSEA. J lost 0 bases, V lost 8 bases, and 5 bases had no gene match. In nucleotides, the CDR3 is TGCAGCTTTCTGACTAGCGGCTCCTACAATGAGCAGTTCTTC. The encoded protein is CSFLTSGSYNEQFF.

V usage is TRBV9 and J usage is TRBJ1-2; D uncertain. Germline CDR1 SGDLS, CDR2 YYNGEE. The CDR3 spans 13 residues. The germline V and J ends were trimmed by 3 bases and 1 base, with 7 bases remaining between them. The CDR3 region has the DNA TGTGCCAGCAGCGAAGGATATAACTATGGCTACACCTTC. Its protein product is CASSEGYNYGYTF.

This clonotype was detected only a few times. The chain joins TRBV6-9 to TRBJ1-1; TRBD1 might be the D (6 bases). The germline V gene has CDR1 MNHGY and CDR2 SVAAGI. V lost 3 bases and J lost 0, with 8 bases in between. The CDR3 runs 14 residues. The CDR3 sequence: CASSYTGMNTEAFF. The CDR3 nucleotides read TGTGCCAGCAGTTACACAGGGATGAACACTGAAGCTTTCTTT.

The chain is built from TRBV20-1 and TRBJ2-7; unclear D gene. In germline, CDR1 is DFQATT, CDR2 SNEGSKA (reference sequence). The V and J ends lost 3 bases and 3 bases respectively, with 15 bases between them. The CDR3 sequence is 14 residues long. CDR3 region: CSASLPLKLYEQYF. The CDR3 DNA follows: TGCAGTGCTAGTCTCCCTCTAAAGCTCTACGAGCAGTACTTC.

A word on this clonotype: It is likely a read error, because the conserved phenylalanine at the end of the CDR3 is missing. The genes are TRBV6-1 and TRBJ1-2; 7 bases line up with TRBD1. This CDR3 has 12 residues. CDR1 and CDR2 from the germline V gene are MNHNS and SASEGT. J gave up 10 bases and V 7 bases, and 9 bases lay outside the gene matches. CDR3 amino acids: CASNRQGWDYTL. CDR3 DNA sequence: TGTGCCAGCAACCGACAGGGCTGGGACTACACCCTC.

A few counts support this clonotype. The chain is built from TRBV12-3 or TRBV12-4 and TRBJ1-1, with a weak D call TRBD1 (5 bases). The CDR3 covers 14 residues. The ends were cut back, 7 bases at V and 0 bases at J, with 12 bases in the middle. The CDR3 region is CASTFRQLNTEAFF. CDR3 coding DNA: TGTGCCAGCACCTTCCGACAGTTGAACACTGAAGCTTTCTTT.

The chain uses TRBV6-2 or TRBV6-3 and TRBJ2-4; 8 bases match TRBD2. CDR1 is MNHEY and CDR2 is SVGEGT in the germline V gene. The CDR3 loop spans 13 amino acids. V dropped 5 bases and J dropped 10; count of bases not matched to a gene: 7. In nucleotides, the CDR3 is TGTGCCAGCAGTCCCCTGGCGGGGGGAATTCAGTACTTC. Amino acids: CASSPLAGGIQYF.

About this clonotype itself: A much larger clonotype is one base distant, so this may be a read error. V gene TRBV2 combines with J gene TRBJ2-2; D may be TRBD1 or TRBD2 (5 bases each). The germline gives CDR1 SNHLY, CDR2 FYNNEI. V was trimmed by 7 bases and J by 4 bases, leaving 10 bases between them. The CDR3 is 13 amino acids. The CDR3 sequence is CASKYGGTGELFF. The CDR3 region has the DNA TGTGCCAGCAAGTATGGGGGCACCGGGGAGCTGTTTTTT.

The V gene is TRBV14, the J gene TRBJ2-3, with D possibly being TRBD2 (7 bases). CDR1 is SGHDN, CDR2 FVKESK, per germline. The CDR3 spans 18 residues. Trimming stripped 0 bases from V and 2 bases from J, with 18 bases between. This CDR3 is CASSQDLPGGGPTDTQYF. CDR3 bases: TGTGCCAGCAGCCAAGATCTCCCTGGCGGGGGCCCCACAGATACGCAGTATTTT.

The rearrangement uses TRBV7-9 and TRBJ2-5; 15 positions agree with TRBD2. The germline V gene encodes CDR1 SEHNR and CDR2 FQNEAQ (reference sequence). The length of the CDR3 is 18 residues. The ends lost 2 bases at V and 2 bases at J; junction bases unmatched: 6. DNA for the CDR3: TGTGCCAGCAGCTTACACGGACTAGCGGGGGGGCCGCAAGAGACCCAGTACTTC. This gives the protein CASSLHGLAGGPQETQYF.

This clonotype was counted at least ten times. The CDR3 here is CASRQPARGLQFF. The CDR3 coding sequence is TGTGCCAGCAGACAACCGGCCAGGGGGCTTCAGTTCTTC. The V call is TRBV27, the J call TRBJ2-1; 8 bases are shared with TRBD1. The V gene end was trimmed by 6 bases and the J gene end by 13 bases; junction bases not matched to a gene: 11. Germline-derived CDR1 and CDR2 are MNHEY and SMNVEV (reference sequence). This CDR3 has 13 residues.

This CDR3 reads CATVTVAEETQYF. Here the CDR3 DNA reads TGTGCCACCGTCACTGTAGCGGAAGAGACCCAGTACTTC. The chain uses TRBV24-1 and TRBJ2-5, with D tentatively TRBD2 (6 bases). Trimming cost V 9 bases and J 3 bases, with 13 bases left between them. The CDR3 is made up of 13 amino acids. The germline gives CDR1 KGHDR, CDR2 SFDVKD.